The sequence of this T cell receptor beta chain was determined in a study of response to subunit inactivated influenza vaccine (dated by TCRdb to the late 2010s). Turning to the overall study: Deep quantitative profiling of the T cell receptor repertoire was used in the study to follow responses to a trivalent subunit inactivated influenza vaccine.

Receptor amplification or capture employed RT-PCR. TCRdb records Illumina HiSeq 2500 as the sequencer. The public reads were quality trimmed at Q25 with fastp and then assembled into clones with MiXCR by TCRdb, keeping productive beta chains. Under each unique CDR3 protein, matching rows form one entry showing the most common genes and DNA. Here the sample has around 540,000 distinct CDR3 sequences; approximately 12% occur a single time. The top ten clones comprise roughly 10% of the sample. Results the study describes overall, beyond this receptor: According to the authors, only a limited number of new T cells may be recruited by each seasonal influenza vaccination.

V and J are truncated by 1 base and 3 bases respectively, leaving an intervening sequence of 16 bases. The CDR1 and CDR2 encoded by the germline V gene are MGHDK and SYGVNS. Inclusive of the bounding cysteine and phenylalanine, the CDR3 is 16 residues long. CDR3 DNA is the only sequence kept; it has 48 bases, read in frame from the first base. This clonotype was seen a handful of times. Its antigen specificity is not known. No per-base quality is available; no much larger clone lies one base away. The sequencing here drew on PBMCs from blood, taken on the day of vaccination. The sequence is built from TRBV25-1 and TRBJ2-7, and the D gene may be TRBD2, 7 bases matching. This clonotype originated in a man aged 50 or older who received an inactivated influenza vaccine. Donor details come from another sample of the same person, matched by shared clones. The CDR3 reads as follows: CASSELGGQGLYEQYF. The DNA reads TGTGCCAGCAGTGAATTGGGGGGGCAGGGCCTCTACGAGCAGTACTTC.